The next 5 T cell receptor beta chains were all read from a single sample in a study of T cells in Graves' hyperthyroidism and ophthalmopathy. RNA transcripts yielded amplified TCR beta CDR3 regions. Primed by the HTBI set, a first-round RT-PCR was run on the TCR CDR3. MiXCR was run by TCRdb on the multiplex PCR reads, yielding one entry per CDR3 protein. Of under 700,000 distinct CDR3 sequences listed, more than 45% were seen once; the top ten hold about 8.2%. Specimen: peripheral blood or thyroid tissue (not recorded which). Receptor source: a woman in her late teens or twenties with Graves' hyperthyroidism.

This sequence joins TRBV10-3 and TRBJ2-5, with D possibly being TRBD2 (5 bases). CDR1 is ENHRY and CDR2 is SYGVKD in the germline V gene. V lost 8 bases and J 5 bases, leaving 15 bases between the germline ends. There are 13 residues in the CDR3. The CDR3 protein is CAIAREGFETQYF. The CDR3 DNA reads as TGTGCCATCGCCCGGGAAGGGTTCGAGACCCAGTACTTC.

This clonotype was detected many times. The chain links TRBV7-9 to TRBJ1-1; D unresolved. V lost 5 bases to trimming and J lost 7 bases, with 11 bases between them. The germline CDR1 and CDR2 sequences are SEHNR and FQNEAQ (reference sequence). The CDR3 is made up of 12 amino acids. In DNA, the CDR3 is TGTGCCAGCAGCCACCAAGGAATTGAAGCTTTCTTT. It yields the protein CASSHQGIEAFF.

This clonotype was seen ten or more times. This chain connects TRBV14 to TRBJ1-2; maybe TRBD1 (5 bases). Per germline, CDR1 SGHDN and CDR2 FVKESK. This CDR3 contains 13 residues. Trimming cost V 1 base and J 4 bases, with 7 bases left between them. In nucleotides, the CDR3 is TGTGCCAGCAGCCAAGGGACAAGCTATGGCTACACCTTC. This codes for CASSQGTSYGYTF.

This clonotype was detected ten times or more. V and J are TRBV6-4 and TRBJ1-2; 10 bases are shared with TRBD1. V trimming: 2 bases; J trimming: 7 bases; junction bases outside the gene matches: 7. The germline V gene encodes CDR1 MRHNA and CDR2 SNTAGT. The CDR3 totals 15 residues. The CDR3 protein is CASSDSDRGQGGYTF. CDR3 DNA: TGTGCCAGCAGTGACAGTGACAGGGGGCAAGGTGGCTACACCTTC.

DNA of the CDR3: TGCAGTGCAACTCTAGCGGAGCCCTACGAGCAGTACTTC. This encodes CSATLAEPYEQYF. This sequence joins TRBV20-1 and TRBJ2-7; TRBD2 agrees at 7 bases. The length of the CDR3 is 13 residues. After removal of 6 bases from V and 2 bases from J, the junction contained 7 bases not matched to a gene. Germline CDR1 and CDR2: DFQATT and SNEGSKA (reference sequence).